This T cell receptor (beta chain) derives from a study of cytomegalovirus exposure and HLA in healthy donors. This clone was counted once. No antigen is known for it. Findings of the study overall: It was shown in a later analysis that HLA-associated TCR beta chains were more clonally expanded than other, equally common chains. TCR beta V- and J-gene trimming was later associated with a missense DCLRE1C variant. The HLA-A and HLA-B alleles of most subjects were reportedly predicted accurately from TCR beta sequences.

Germline-derived CDR1 and CDR2 are SQVTM and ANQGSEA. The V gene lost 4 bases and the J gene lost 3 bases, with 11 bases spanning the gap. CDR3 size: 13 residues. The PCR used 60 Vbeta and 13 Jbeta primers. Profiling relied on immunoSEQ multiplex PCR, and the TCRdb table lists in-frame clones only, not all of them. The table has 120,000 to 150,000 clones, just under 80% seen once. This rearrangement joins TRBV29-1 to TRBJ2-3; D possibly corresponds to TRBD2 (6 bases). Material for sequencing was PBMCs. The origin of this receptor is a young man in good health and CMV-seronegative. Written as DNA, the CDR3 is TGCAGCGTTGTCGGGAGTCAAACAGATACGCAGTATTTT. Protein sequence: CSVVGSQTDTQYF.